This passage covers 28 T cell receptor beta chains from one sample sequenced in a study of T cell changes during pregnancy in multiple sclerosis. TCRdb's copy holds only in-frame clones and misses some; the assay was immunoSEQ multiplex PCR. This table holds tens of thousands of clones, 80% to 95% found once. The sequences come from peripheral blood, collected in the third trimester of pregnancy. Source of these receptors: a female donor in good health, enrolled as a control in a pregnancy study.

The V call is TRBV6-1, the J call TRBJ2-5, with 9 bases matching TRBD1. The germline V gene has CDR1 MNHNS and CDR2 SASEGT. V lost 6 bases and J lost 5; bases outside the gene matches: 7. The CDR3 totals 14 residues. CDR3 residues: CASRAGTGIETQYF. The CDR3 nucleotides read TGTGCCAGCAGGGCCGGGACAGGGATCGAGACCCAGTACTTC.

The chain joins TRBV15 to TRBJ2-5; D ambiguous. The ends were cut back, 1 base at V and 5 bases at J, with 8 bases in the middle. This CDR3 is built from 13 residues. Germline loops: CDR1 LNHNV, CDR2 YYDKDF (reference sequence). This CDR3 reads CATSRVGAETQYF. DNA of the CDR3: TGTGCCACCAGCAGAGTGGGCGCGGAGACCCAGTACTTC.

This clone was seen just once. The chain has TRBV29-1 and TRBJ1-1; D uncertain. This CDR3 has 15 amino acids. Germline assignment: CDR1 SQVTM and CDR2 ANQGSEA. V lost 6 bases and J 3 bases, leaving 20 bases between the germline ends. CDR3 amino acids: CSVTTQASRHTEAFF. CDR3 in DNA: TGCAGCGTCACAACCCAGGCCAGTCGACACACTGAAGCTTTCTTT.

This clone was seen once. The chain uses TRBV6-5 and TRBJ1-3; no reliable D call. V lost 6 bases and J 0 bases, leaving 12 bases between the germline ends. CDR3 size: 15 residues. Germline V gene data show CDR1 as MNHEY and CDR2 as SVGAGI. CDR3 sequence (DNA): TGTGCCAGCAGCAGTACACCCGACTCTGGAAACACCATATATTTT. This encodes CASSSTPDSGNTIYF.

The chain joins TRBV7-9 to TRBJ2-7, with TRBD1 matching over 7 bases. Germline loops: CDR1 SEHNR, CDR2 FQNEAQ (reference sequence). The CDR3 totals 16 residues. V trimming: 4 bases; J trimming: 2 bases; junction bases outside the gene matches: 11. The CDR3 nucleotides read TGTGCCAGCAGCTCGAATTACAGGGGTCAGACCTACGAGCAGTACTTC. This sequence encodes CASSSNYRGQTYEQYF. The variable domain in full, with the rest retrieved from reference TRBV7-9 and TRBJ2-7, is DTGVSQNPRHKITKRGQNVTFRCDPISEHNRLYWYRQTLGQGPEFLTYFQNEAQLEKSRLLSDRFSAERPKGSFSTLEIQRTEQGDSAMYLCASSSNYRGQTYEQYFGPGTRLTVT.

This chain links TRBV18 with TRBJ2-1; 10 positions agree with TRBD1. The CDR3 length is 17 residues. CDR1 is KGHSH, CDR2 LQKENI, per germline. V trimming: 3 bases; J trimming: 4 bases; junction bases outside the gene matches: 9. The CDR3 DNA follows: TGTGCCAGCTCACCTTTTATTCCGGGACAGGGGTACAATGAGCAGTTCTTC. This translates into CASSPFIPGQGYNEQFF.

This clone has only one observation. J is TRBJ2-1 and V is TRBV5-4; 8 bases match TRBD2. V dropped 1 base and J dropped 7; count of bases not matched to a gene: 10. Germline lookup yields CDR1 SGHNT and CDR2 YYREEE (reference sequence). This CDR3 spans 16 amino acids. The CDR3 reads CASSLNGGAPFNEQFF. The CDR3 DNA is TGTGCCAGCAGCTTGAACGGGGGGGCCCCCTTTAATGAGCAGTTCTTC.

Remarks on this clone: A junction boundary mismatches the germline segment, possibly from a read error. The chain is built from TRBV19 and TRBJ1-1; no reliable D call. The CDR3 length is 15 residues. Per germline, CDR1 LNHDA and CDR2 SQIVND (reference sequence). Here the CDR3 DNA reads TGTGCCAGTACTATAACCGGGTCTCCAAACACTGAAGCTTTCTTT. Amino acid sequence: CASTITGSPNTEAFF. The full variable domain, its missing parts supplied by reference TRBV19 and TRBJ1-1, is DGGITQSPKYLFRKEGQNVTLSCEQNLNHDAMYWYRQDPGQGLRLIYYSQIVNDFQKGDIAEGYSVSREKKESFPLTVTSAQKNPTAFYLCASTITGSPNTEAFFGQGTRLTVV.

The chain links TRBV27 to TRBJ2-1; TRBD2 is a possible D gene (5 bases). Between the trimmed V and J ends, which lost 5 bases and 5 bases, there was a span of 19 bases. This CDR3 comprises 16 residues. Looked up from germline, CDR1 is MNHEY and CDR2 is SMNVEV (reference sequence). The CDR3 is CASSPLGAEKNNEQFF. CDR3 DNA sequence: TGTGCCAGCAGTCCCTTGGGAGCGGAAAAAAACAATGAGCAGTTCTTC.

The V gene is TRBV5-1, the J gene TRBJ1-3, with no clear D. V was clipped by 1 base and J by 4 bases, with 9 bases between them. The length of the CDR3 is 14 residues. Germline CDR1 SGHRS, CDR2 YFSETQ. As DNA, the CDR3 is TGCGCCAGCAGCTTGTTGGGAGGGGGAAACACCATATATTTT. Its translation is CASSLLGGGNTIYF.

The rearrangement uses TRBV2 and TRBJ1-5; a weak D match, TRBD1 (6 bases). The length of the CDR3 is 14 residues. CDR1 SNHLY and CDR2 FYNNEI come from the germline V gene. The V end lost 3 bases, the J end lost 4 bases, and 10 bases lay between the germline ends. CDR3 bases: TGTGCCAGCAGTGATAGGACAGCTAATCAGCCCCAGCATTTT. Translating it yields CASSDRTANQPQHF.

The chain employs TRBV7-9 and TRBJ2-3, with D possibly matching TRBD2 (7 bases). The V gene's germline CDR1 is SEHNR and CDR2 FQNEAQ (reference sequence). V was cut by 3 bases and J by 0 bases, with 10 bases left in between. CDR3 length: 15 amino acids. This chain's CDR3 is CASSLRGGSTDTQYF. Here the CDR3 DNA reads TGTGCCAGCAGCTTGAGGGGGGGGAGCACAGATACGCAGTATTTT.

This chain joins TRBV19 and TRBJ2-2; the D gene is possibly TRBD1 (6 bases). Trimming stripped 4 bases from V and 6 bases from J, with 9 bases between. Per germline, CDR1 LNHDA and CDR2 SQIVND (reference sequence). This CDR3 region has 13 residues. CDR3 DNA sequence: TGTGCCAGTAGTACGACAGGAGCCGGGGAGCTGTTTTTT. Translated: CASSTTGAGELFF.

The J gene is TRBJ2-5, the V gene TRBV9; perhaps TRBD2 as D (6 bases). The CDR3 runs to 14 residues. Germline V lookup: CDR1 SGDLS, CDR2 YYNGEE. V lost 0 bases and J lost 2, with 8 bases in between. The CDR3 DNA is TGTGCCAGCAGCGTAGCCGGGGGACAAGAGACCCAGTACTTC. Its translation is CASSVAGGQETQYF.

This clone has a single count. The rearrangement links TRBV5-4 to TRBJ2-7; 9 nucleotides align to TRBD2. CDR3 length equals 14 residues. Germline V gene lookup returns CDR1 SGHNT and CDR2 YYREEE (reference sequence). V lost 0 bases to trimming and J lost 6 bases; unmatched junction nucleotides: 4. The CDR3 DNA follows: TGTGCCAGCAGCTTGGGGGGACTAGCTAGCGAGCAGTACTTC. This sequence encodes CASSLGGLASEQYF. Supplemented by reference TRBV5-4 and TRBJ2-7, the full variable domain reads ETGVTQSPTHLIKTRGQQVTLRCSSQSGHNTVSWYQQALGQGPQFIFQYYREEENGRGNFPPRFSGLQFPNYSSELNVNALELDDSALYLCASSLGGLASEQYFGPGTRLTVT.

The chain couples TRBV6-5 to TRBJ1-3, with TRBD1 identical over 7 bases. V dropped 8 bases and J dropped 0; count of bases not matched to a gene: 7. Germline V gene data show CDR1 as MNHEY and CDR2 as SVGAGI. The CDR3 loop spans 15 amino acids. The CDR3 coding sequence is TGTGCCAGCTCGACAGGGATCAACTCTGGAAACACCATATATTTT. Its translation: CASSTGINSGNTIYF.

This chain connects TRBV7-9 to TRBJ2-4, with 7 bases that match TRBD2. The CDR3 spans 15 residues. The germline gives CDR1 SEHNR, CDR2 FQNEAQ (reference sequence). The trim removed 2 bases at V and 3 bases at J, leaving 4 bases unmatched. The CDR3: CASSLSGVSKNIQYF. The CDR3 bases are TGTGCCAGCAGCTTAAGCGGGGTCAGCAAAAACATTCAGTACTTC.

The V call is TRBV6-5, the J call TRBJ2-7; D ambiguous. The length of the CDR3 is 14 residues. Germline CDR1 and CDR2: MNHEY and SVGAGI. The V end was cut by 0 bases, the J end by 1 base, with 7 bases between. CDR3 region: CASSYSFLSYEQYF. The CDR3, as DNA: TGTGCCAGCAGTTACTCGTTTCTTTCCTACGAGCAGTACTTC.

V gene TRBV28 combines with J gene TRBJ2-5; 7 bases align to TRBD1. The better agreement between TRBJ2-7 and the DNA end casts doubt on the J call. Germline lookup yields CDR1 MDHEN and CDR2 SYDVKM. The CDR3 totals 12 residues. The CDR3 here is CASTTTGNEQYF. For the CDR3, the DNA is TGTGCCAGCACTACGACAGGGAACGAGCAGTACTTC.

In DNA, the CDR3 is TGCGCCAGCAGCTTGGCGGGGGGACCTATGTGGAATGAGCAGTTCTTC. Translated: CASSLAGGPMWNEQFF. V gene TRBV5-1 combines with J gene TRBJ2-1; 7 nucleotides match TRBD2. The CDR3 consists of 16 residues. The germline V gene has CDR1 SGHRS and CDR2 YFSETQ. The V segment lost 0 bases and the J segment 7 bases; nucleotides outside the gene matches: 10. Using reference TRBV5-1 and TRBJ2-1 for the parts outside the CDR3, the full variable domain is KAGVTQTPRYLIKTRGQQVTLSCSPISGHRSVSWYQQTPGQGLQFLFEYFSETQRNKGNFPGRFSGRQFSNSRSEMNVSTLELGDSALYLCASSLAGGPMWNEQFFGPGTRLTVL.

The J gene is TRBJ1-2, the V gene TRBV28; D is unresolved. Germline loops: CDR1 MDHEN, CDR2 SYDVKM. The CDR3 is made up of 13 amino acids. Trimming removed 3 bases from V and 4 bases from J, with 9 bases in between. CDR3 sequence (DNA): TGTGCCAGCAGTTTTATGGCCCGCTATGGCTACACCTTC. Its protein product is CASSFMARYGYTF.

The CDR3 spells CASNQGAQPQHF. The CDR3 DNA reads TGTGCCAGTAACCAAGGGGCACAGCCCCAGCATTTT. The chain employs TRBV19 and TRBJ1-5, with D possibly TRBD1 on 5 matching bases. V lost 7 bases and J lost 7, with 11 bases in between. The CDR3 consists of 12 residues. Germline V gene data show CDR1 as LNHDA and CDR2 as SQIVND (reference sequence).

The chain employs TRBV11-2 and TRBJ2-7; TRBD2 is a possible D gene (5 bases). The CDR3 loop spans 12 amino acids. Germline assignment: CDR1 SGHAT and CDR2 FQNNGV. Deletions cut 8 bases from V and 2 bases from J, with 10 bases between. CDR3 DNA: TGTGCCAGCCTCGAGGGTCCCTACGAGCAGTACTTC. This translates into CASLEGPYEQYF.

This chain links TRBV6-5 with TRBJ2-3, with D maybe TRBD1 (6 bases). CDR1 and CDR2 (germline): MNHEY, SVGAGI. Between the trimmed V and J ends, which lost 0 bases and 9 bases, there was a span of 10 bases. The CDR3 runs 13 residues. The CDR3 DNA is TGTGCCAGCAGTTACTCGGGGGCCCAGACGCAGTATTTT. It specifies CASSYSGAQTQYF.

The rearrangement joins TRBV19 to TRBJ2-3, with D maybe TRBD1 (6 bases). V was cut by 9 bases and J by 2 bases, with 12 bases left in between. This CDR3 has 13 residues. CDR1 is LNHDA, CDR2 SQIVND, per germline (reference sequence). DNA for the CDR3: TGTGCCAGCCAGACAGGCCTCACAGATACGCAGTATTTT. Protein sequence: CASQTGLTDTQYF. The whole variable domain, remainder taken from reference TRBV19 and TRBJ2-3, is DGGITQSPKYLFRKEGQNVTLSCEQNLNHDAMYWYRQDPGQGLRLIYYSQIVNDFQKGDIAEGYSVSREKKESFPLTVTSAQKNPTAFYLCASQTGLTDTQYFGPGTRLTVL.

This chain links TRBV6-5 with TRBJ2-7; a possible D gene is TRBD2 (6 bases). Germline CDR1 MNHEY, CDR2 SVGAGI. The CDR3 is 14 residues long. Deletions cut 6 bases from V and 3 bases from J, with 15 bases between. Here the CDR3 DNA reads TGTGCCAGCAGAGCGGGTGAGGGGAACTACGAGCAGTACTTC. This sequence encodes CASRAGEGNYEQYF.

CDR3 nucleotides: TGTGCCAGCAGCTTAGCTCTAGCAGACACCGGGGAGCTGTTTTTT. This codes for CASSLALADTGELFF. This chain connects TRBV7-9 to TRBJ2-2, with D maybe TRBD2 (5 bases). Germline V CDR1 and CDR2: SEHNR, FQNEAQ (reference sequence). The CDR3 covers 15 residues. V shed 0 bases and J shed 3 bases, with 8 bases lying between them.

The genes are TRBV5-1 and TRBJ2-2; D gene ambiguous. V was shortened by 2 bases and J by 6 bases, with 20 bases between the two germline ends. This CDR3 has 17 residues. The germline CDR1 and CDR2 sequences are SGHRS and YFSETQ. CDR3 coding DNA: TGCGCCAGCAGCTTCTCAGGCCCAGAAGCTGGGTCCGGGGAGCTGTTTTTT. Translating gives CASSFSGPEAGSGELFF.